This TCR beta chain was profiled in a study of blood T cell repertoires in COVID-19. How the authors handled the data: Amplifying reference gene primers gave estimates of nucleated cell counts. This table comes from immunoSEQ multiplex PCR, and its TCRdb copy is limited to in-frame clones, with some not included. Clonal size and the V and J genes are those of that table, whereas D and trimming came from the DNA. The sample lists tens of thousands of clones; 65% to 90% were seen once. This clone was seen many times. With 5 bases removed from V and 1 base from J, the gap between germline ends came to 8 bases. CDR1 is MDHEN and CDR2 is SYDVKM in the germline V gene. The CDR3 runs 14 residues.

The sequencing input was peripheral blood. The genes are TRBV28 and TRBJ2-2, with no clear D. The sequence was collected from a man at least 80 years old with acute or convalescent COVID-19. As DNA, the CDR3 is TGTGCCAGCAGTCACGGGTTGAACACCGGGGAGCTGTTTTTT. Translating gives CASSHGLNTGELFF.